This paragraph reports one T cell receptor beta chain. Antigen specificity is unknown. CDR3 length: 11 residues. CDR1 is GTSNPN, CDR2 SVGIG, per germline (reference sequence). Trimming took off 3 bases at V and 7 bases at J, with 9 bases between the two ends. This specimen comes from a study of radiotherapy plus CTLA-4 blockade in lung cancer. Study results and limitations: The authors reported that early blood T cell clone dynamics, with interferon-beta, best predicted response.

Measured with immunoSEQ multiplex PCR; TCRdb has only the in-frame clones, and not every one. Of roughly 15,000 clones listed, around three quarters were seen once; the top ten hold 53%. The receptor comes from a human donor with non-small cell lung cancer whose response to radiotherapy plus ipilimumab could not be evaluated. The rearrangement uses TRBV30 and TRBJ1-1, with D unresolved. The sample here was peripheral blood, taken from a patient treated with radiotherapy plus ipilimumab. DNA of the CDR3: TGTGCCTGGAGCCGCGAGTTTGAAGCTTTCTTT. Translating it yields CAWSREFEAFF. Full variable domain (missing parts from reference TRBV30 and TRBJ1-1): SQTIHQWPATLVQPVGSPLSLECTVEGTSNPNLYWYRQAAGRGLQLLFYSVGIGQISSEVPQNLSASRPQDRQFILSSKKLLLSDSGFYLCAWSREFEAFFGQGTRLTVV.